This T cell receptor beta chain was sequenced for a study of blood T cell repertoires in COVID-19. At the level of the study: Collection of acute and convalescent COVID-19 samples took place in the United States, Italy and Spain.

Only a few counts were recorded for this clone. The CDR3 spans 15 residues. Germline V gene data show CDR1 as MGHDK and CDR2 as SYGVNS. V lost 4 bases and J 3 bases, leaving 16 bases between the germline ends. Exposed enrollees encountered a COVID-19 case at some point within 2 weeks before study entry. The repertoire was sequenced with immunoSEQ multiplex PCR; TCRdb's copy has only in-frame clones and lacks some. This sample has under 450,000 clones, with just over 90% found just once. This rearrangement joins TRBV25-1 to TRBJ2-7; a possible D gene is TRBD2 (6 bases). The sequencing input was PBMCs or T cells enriched from blood (not recorded which). The receptor's source is a woman between 40 and 50 years old who had been exposed to COVID-19. The CDR3 sequence: CASSVGGASYYEQYF. CDR3 nucleotide sequence: TGTGCCAGCAGTGTTGGAGGGGCCAGCTACTACGAGCAGTACTTC.